This paragraph covers one TCR beta chain sequence. The antigen remains unidentified. These data belong to a study of T cell responses to AZD1222 COVID-19 vaccine. Measured with immunoSEQ multiplex PCR; TCRdb has only the in-frame clones, and not every one. The data contain some 150,000 clones, about 92% of them singletons. Whole-study findings and limits: Clonal diversity was possibly underestimated, and white British individuals and females predominated among donors.

V lost 0 bases, J lost 0 bases, and 12 bases lay in between. Germline CDR1 SGHDT, CDR2 YYEEEE. The CDR3 loop spans 16 amino acids. V gene TRBV5-6 combines with J gene TRBJ1-1; D is undetermined. The TCR comes from an adult in good health. This specimen was peripheral blood, taken on day 0 of MenACWY control vaccination. The CDR3 spells CASSLVRQLMNTEAFF. CDR3 in DNA: TGTGCCAGCAGCTTGGTTAGGCAATTGATGAACACTGAAGCTTTCTTT.